These 22 T cell receptor beta chains share one sample of origin, sequenced in a study of immune aging and cytomegalovirus after organ transplant. These TCRs are of unknown antigen specificity. BD Rhapsody targeted mRNA and AbSeq chemistry was used for microwell cell capture and library preparation. One entry per CDR3 protein, called by TCRdb with MiXCR from the single-cell sequencing reads. This sample yields 20,000 or so distinct CDR3 sequences, of which approximately 34% are seen a single time; approximately 26% belongs to the top ten. Time point here: five sample-tagged time points from pre-transplant (day -1) to day 368 post-transplant, pooled. The sequencing here drew on CMV peptide-activated CD4+ and CD8+ T cells sorted from blood, taken at five time points, pooled. The subset denotes: sorted CD8+CD137+ and CD4+CD154+ T cells after about 12 h CMV IE-1 peptide stimulation. The receptors shown here come from a female donor who had a heart transplant and CMV viremia.

This clonotype turned up a few times. The CDR3 does not end in the conserved phenylalanine or tryptophan, so this is likely a read error. The V and J genes are TRBV6-5 and TRBJ2-3; D gene ambiguous. The germline V and J ends were trimmed by 4 bases and 1 base, with 15 bases remaining between them. CDR1 is MNHEY, CDR2 SVGAGI, per germline. This CDR3 comprises 16 residues. CDR3 sequence: CASSSLQVTRTDTQYS. The CDR3 bases are TGTGCCAGCAGTTCATTGCAGGTGACTCGCACAGATACGCAGTATTCT.

This clonotype came up once. At one end the junction does not follow the germline gene, possibly because of a read error. This chain links TRBV12-3 or TRBV12-4 with TRBJ2-5; no definite D call. CDR3 length: 13 residues. The CDR3 sequence is CASSFLIEETQCF. The CDR3 nucleotides are TGTGCCAGCAGTTTCCTCATAGAGGAGACCCAGTGCTTC.

This clonotype counts as medium-sized. The rearrangement uses TRBV7-9 and TRBJ2-7; 7 nucleotides line up with TRBD2. Germline CDR1 and CDR2: SEHNR and FQNEAQ (reference sequence). J lost 6 bases, V lost 4 bases, and 3 bases had no gene match. CDR3 length: 12 amino acids. CDR3 bases: TGTGCCAGCAGCTGGGGGGGGACCGAGCAGTACTTC. Protein product: CASSWGGTEQYF.

V is TRBV6-2 or TRBV6-3 and J is TRBJ2-5; the match to TRBD2 covers 9 bases. CDR1 and CDR2 from the germline V gene are MNHEY and SVGEGT. The trim removed 3 bases at V and 5 bases at J, leaving 7 bases unmatched. The CDR3 runs to 15 residues. The CDR3 here is CASSYRSGSWETQYF. The CDR3 coding sequence is TGTGCCAGCAGTTATCGTAGCGGGAGTTGGGAGACCCAGTACTTC.

This clonotype has at least ten counts. The V and J genes are TRBV27 and TRBJ2-7, with a weak D call TRBD2 (6 bases). CDR1 is MNHEY and CDR2 is SMNVEV in the germline V gene (reference sequence). This CDR3 spans 14 amino acids. The germline V and J ends were trimmed by 2 bases and 4 bases, with 12 bases remaining between them. CDR3: CASSLVGGLYEQYF. The CDR3 DNA reads TGTGCCAGCAGTTTAGTCGGGGGTCTATACGAGCAGTACTTC.

For the CDR3, the DNA is TGTGCCAGCAGCTGCAGGACAGGTCCAAGGGACGAGCAGTACTTC. It is translated as CASSCRTGPRDEQYF. The gene calls are TRBV7-2 and TRBJ2-7; 7 nucleotides align to TRBD1. The V and J ends lost 4 bases and 5 bases, in that order; junction bases with no gene match: 11. This CDR3 has 15 amino acids. CDR1 is SGHTA, CDR2 FQGNSA, per germline.

Only one count was recorded for this clonotype. The chain combines TRBV20-1 with TRBJ2-7; D tentatively reads TRBD1 or TRBD2 (5 bases each). Germline V lookup: CDR1 DFQATT, CDR2 SNEGSKA (reference sequence). There are 13 residues in the CDR3. The V end lost 2 bases, the J end lost 0 bases, and 8 bases lay between the germline ends. Written as DNA, the CDR3 is TGCAGTGCTAGATTGGGACCCTCCTACGAGCAGTACTTC. It yields the protein CSARLGPSYEQYF.

The gene calls are TRBV4-1 and TRBJ2-1, with 11 nucleotides matching TRBD2. V shed 1 base and J 5 bases; nucleotides not matched to a gene: 4. Germline V gene data show CDR1 as MGHRA and CDR2 as YSYEKL. The CDR3 has 16 residues. CDR3 sequence reads: CASSQVLSGGDNEQFF. The CDR3 region has the DNA TGCGCCAGCAGCCAAGTCCTTAGCGGGGGGGACAATGAGCAGTTCTTC.

This clonotype was recorded a few times. V and J are TRBV24-1 and TRBJ2-3; TRBD2 matches 8 bases. The germline CDR1 and CDR2 sequences are KGHDR and SFDVKD. J gave up 4 bases and V 2 bases, and 10 bases lay outside the gene matches. The CDR3 has 17 amino acids. The CDR3 coding sequence is TGTGCCACCAGTGATTCAAGGACTAGCTGGGGCCCAGATACGCAGTATTTT. Its translation: CATSDSRTSWGPDTQYF.

By share of the sample, this clonotype is medium-sized (0.01 to 0.1%). The chain couples TRBV12-5 to TRBJ1-2; D perhaps matches TRBD1 (5 bases). The CDR3 length is 14 residues. Between the trimmed V and J ends, which lost 7 bases and 7 bases, there was a span of 19 bases. Germline V lookup: CDR1 LGHNT, CDR2 FRNRAP. The CDR3 here is CASAPRGQGTGYTF. DNA for the CDR3: TGTGCTAGTGCCCCGAGGGGCCAGGGTACTGGCTACACCTTC.

The V gene is TRBV6-1, the J gene TRBJ2-3; tentative D call: TRBD1 (5 bases). This CDR3 contains 15 residues. Germline V gene sequence: CDR1 MNHNS, CDR2 SASEGT. Deletions cut 0 bases from V and 7 bases from J, with 14 bases between. CDR3 sequence (DNA): TGTGCCAGCAGTGAAGCGCTTCAGGGTTTGAATACGCAGTATTTT. Its translation: CASSEALQGLNTQYF.

V is TRBV3-1 and J is TRBJ1-6; the D is unclear. The CDR3 has 14 residues. Trimming removed 4 bases from V and 8 bases from J, with 12 bases in between. The germline V gene has CDR1 LGHDT and CDR2 YNNKEL (reference sequence). DNA of the CDR3: TGTGCCAGCAGCCGATACCATTCGGATTCACCCCTCCACTTT. Translated, it gives CASSRYHSDSPLHF.

This clonotype was recorded once. The conserved phenylalanine or tryptophan is not found at the CDR3 terminus, so this likely reflects a read error. The chain uses TRBV18 and TRBJ2-5; the D gene is possibly TRBD2 (5 bases). Germline V gene lookup returns CDR1 KGHSH and CDR2 LQKENI. CDR3 length: 15 amino acids. The CDR3 sequence: CASPIAGQRGETQYL. The CDR3 DNA is TGTGCTAGCCCGATAGCCGGTCAACGCGGGGAGACCCAGTACCTC.

This clonotype was observed at least ten times. This chain connects TRBV6-4 to TRBJ2-3; a weak D match, TRBD2 (5 bases). The germline V gene encodes CDR1 MRHNA and CDR2 SNTAGT. V was clipped by 2 bases and J by 0 bases, with 9 bases between them. The CDR3 has 15 residues. The CDR3 loop reads CASSDEGGSTDTQYF. CDR3 coding DNA: TGTGCCAGCAGTGACGAGGGCGGAAGCACAGATACGCAGTATTTT.

This clonotype was seen at least ten times. This chain links TRBV5-6 with TRBJ1-1, with unresolved D. Trimming left V 1 base short and J 3 bases short, with 7 bases between. Looked up from germline, CDR1 is SGHDT and CDR2 is YYEEEE. The CDR3 sequence is 13 residues long. This CDR3 is CASSLQADTEAFF. CDR3 in DNA: TGTGCCAGCAGCTTGCAGGCTGACACTGAAGCTTTCTTT. The variable domain in full, with the rest retrieved from reference TRBV5-6 and TRBJ1-1, is DAGVTQSPTHLIKTRGQQVTLRCSPKSGHDTVSWYQQALGQGPQFIFQYYEEEERQRGNFPDRFSGHQFPNYSSELNVNALLLGDSALYLCASSLQADTEAFFGQGTRLTVV.

This clonotype was found many times. The chain carries TRBV7-8 and TRBJ2-3; no clear D gene. The germline V and J ends were trimmed by 5 bases and 0 bases, with 9 bases remaining between them. There are 14 residues in the CDR3. The germline CDR1 and CDR2 sequences are SGHVS and FQNEAQ. The CDR3 DNA reads as TGTGCCAGCAGCACCCGATCCAGCACAGATACGCAGTATTTT. It is translated as CASSTRSSTDTQYF. The whole variable domain, filled in from reference TRBV7-8 and TRBJ2-3, reads GAGVSQSPRYKVAKRGQDVALRCDPISGHVSLFWYQQALGQGPEFLTYFQNEAQLDKSGLPSDRFFAERPEGSVSTLKIQRTQQEDSAVYLCASSTRSSTDTQYFGPGTRLTVL.

The gene calls are TRBV7-9 and TRBJ2-5; 8 nucleotides align to TRBD1. The germline V gene has CDR1 SEHNR and CDR2 FQNEAQ (reference sequence). With 4 bases clipped from V and 5 bases from J, the junction kept 3 bases outside the gene matches. The CDR3 consists of 13 residues. The CDR3 DNA reads as TGTGCCAGCAGCTCCAGGGGGCCGGAGACCCAGTACTTC. Encoded protein: CASSSRGPETQYF.

This chain uses TRBV11-3 with TRBJ2-5; no reliable D call. This CDR3 comprises 14 residues. V lost 3 bases to trimming and J lost 0 bases, with 8 bases between them. Germline V CDR1 and CDR2: SGHNT, YENEEA. CDR3 bases: TGTGCCAGCAGCTTCGACGCCGACCAAGAGACCCAGTACTTC. As protein: CASSFDADQETQYF.

There are a few counts of this clonotype. The chain couples TRBV5-1 to TRBJ2-5; unclear D gene. Looked up from germline, CDR1 is SGHRS and CDR2 is YFSETQ. The CDR3 runs 13 residues. The ends were cut back, 2 bases at V and 2 bases at J, with 7 bases in the middle. CDR3 sequence reads: CASSFTFQETQYF. The CDR3 nucleotides read TGCGCCAGCAGCTTTACCTTTCAAGAGACCCAGTACTTC. The whole variable domain, filled in from reference TRBV5-1 and TRBJ2-5, reads KAGVTQTPRYLIKTRGQQVTLSCSPISGHRSVSWYQQTPGQGLQFLFEYFSETQRNKGNFPGRFSGRQFSNSRSEMNVSTLELGDSALYLCASSFTFQETQYFGPGTRLLVL.

The genes are TRBV6-2 or TRBV6-3 and TRBJ2-7; D not certain. CDR1 is MNHEY and CDR2 is SVGEGT in the germline V gene. This CDR3 region has 11 residues. The germline V and J ends were trimmed by 1 base and 6 bases, with 4 bases remaining between them. CDR3 sequence (DNA): TGTGCCAGCAGTTACTACTCCGAGCAGTACTTC. Its translation is CASSYYSEQYF.

The CDR3 loop is CASSSPSTGYNEQFF. CDR3 bases: TGTGCCAGCAGTTCACCCTCGACGGGCTACAATGAGCAGTTCTTC. The rearrangement links TRBV6-6 to TRBJ2-1; no clear D gene. Trimming pared 4 bases from V and 3 bases from J, leaving 13 bases between. The CDR3 spans 15 residues. Per germline, CDR1 MNHNY and CDR2 SVGAGI (reference sequence).

This clonotype is labeled as medium-sized. V gene TRBV11-3 combines with J gene TRBJ2-3; D is perhaps TRBD1 (6 bases). V lost 5 bases, J lost 2 bases, and 11 bases lay in between. The CDR3 totals 14 residues. Per the germline V gene, CDR1 is SGHNT and CDR2 is YENEEA. The CDR3: CASSIRDTTDTQYF. The CDR3 DNA is TGTGCCAGCAGCATACGGGACACCACAGATACGCAGTATTTT.